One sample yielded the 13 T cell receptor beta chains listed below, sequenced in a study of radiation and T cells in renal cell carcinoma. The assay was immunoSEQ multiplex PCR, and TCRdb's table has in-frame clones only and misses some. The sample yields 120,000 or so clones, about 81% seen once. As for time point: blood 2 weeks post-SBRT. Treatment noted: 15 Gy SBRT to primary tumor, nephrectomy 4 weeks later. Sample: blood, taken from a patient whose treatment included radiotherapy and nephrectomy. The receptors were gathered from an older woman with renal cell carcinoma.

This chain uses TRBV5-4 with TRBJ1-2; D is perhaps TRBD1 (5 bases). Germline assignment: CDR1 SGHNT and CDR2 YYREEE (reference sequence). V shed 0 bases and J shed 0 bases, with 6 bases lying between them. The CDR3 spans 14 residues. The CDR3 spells CASSLGQPNYGYTF. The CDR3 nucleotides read TGTGCCAGCAGCTTGGGACAGCCTAACTATGGCTACACCTTC.

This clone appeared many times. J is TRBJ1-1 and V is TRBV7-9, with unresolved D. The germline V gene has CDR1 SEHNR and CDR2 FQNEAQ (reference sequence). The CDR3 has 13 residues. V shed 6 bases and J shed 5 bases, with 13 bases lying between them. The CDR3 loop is CASREVGRTEAFF. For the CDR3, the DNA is TGTGCCAGCAGAGAAGTAGGAAGGACTGAAGCTTTCTTT.

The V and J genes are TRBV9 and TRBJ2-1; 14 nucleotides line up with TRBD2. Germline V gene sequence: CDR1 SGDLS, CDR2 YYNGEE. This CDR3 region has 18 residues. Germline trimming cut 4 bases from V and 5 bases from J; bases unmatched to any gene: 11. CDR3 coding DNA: TGTGCCAGCAGCCCCCATCCCCGGGGACTAGCGGGAGACAATGAGCAGTTCTTC. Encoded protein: CASSPHPRGLAGDNEQFF.

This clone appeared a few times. CDR3 nucleotides: TGCGCCAGCAGCGCCGGAGGGGGAGGTCAGCCCCAGCATTTT. The encoded protein is CASSAGGGGQPQHF. The rearrangement joins TRBV5-1 to TRBJ1-5, with D possibly being TRBD1 (6 bases). The CDR3 totals 14 residues. V was cut by 4 bases and J by 6 bases, with 14 bases left in between. CDR1 SGHRS and CDR2 YFSETQ come from the germline V gene.

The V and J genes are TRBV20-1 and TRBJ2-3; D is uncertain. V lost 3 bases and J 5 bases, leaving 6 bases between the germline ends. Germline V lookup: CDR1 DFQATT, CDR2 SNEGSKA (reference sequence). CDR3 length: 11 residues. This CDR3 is CSASGEDTQYF. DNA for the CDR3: TGCAGTGCTAGTGGAGAAGATACGCAGTATTTT.

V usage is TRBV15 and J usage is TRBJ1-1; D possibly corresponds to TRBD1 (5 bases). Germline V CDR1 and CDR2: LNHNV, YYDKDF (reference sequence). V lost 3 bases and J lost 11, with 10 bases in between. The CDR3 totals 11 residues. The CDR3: CATSRGLRAFF. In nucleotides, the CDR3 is TGTGCCACCAGCAGGGGGCTTAGGGCTTTCTTT.

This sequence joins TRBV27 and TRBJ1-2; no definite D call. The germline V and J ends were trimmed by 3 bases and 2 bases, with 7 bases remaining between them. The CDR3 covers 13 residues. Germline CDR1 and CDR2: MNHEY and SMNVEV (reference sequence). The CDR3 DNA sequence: TGTGCCAGCAGTTTCGGCATAAACTATGGCTACACCTTC. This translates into CASSFGINYGYTF.

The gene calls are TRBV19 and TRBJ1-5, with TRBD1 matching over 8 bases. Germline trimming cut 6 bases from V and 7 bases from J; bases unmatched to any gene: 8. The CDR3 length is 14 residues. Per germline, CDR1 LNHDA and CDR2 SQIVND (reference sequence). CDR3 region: CASSMTGAQQPQHF. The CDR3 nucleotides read TGTGCCAGTAGCATGACAGGGGCCCAGCAGCCCCAGCATTTT.

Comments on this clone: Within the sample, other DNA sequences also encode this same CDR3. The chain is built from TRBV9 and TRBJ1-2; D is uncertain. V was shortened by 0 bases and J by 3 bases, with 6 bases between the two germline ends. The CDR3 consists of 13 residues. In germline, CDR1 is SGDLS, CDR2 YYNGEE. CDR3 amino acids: CASSVEVDYGYTF. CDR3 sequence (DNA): TGTGCCAGCAGCGTAGAGGTCGACTATGGCTACACCTTC.

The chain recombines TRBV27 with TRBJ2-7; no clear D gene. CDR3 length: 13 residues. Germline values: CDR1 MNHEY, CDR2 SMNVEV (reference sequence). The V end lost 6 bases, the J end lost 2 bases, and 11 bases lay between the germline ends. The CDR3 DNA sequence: TGTGCCAGCAGCCGTCGGCCGGCCTACGAGCAGTACTTC. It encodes CASSRRPAYEQYF.

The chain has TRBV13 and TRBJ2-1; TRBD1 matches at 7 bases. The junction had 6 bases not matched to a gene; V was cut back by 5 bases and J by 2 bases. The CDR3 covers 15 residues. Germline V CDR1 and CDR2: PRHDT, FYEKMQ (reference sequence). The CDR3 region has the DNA TGTGCCAGCAGCATACCGGGACAGACCTACAATGAGCAGTTCTTC. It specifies CASSIPGQTYNEQFF.

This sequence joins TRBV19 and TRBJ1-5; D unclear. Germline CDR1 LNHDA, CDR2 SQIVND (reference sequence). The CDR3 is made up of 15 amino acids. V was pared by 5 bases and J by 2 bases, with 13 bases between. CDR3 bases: TGTGCCAGTAGTCCCTGGGAGAGCGGCAATCAGCCCCAGCATTTT. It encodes CASSPWESGNQPQHF.

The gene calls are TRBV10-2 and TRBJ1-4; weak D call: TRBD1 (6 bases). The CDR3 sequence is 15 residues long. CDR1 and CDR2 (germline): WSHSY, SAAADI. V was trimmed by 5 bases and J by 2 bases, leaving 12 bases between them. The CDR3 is CASSMRTATNEKLFF. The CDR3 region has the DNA TGCGCCAGCAGTATGAGGACAGCCACTAATGAAAAACTGTTTTTT.